This TCR beta chain was identified in a study of TIL therapy for anti-PD-1-resistant metastatic lung cancer. Time point in this sample: pre-treatment sample, taken before nivolumab and TIL therapy. The CDR3 is 14 amino acids. J was trimmed by 4 bases and V by 4 bases; bases with no gene match: 3. Per the germline V gene, CDR1 is SGDLS and CDR2 is YYNGEE. The immunoSEQ assay was v3. The table came from immunoSEQ multiplex PCR; TCRdb's copy has only in-frame clones and leaves some out. The data show approximately 60,000 clones, more than 60% seen once. The sequence was obtained from a person aged 25 to 80 with non-small cell lung cancer. Specimen: blood, collected at baseline. The chain joins TRBV9 to TRBJ1-3, with 9 positions matching TRBD1. CDR3 loop: CASSIGTGGNTIYF. The CDR3 nucleotides are TGTGCCAGCAGCATCGGGACAGGGGGAAACACCATATATTTT.